The 22 T cell receptor beta chains reported below all come from one sample, sequenced in a study of blood T cell repertoires in COVID-19. The method was immunoSEQ multiplex PCR; TCRdb's version includes in-frame clones alone and lacks a portion of them. This table has around 230,000 clones, approximately 90% appearing once. Sequencing was carried out using PBMCs or T cells enriched from blood (not recorded which). These receptors were collected from a man younger than 35 with acute COVID-19.

The chain uses TRBV27 and TRBJ2-2, with 7 nucleotides matching TRBD2. The germline CDR1 and CDR2 sequences are MNHEY and SMNVEV (reference sequence). This CDR3 is built from 15 residues. Trimming removed 2 bases from V and 4 bases from J; junction bases left unmatched: 4. CDR3 sequence (DNA): TGTGCCAGCAGTTTAGGGGGAGGGGTCACCGGGGAGCTGTTTTTT. This sequence encodes CASSLGGGVTGELFF.

The rearrangement joins TRBV27 to TRBJ1-2; D is undetermined. V gave up 3 bases and J gave up 6 bases, with 14 bases separating them. The CDR3 covers 14 residues. Germline-derived CDR1 and CDR2 are MNHEY and SMNVEV (reference sequence). The CDR3: CASSFIGRNHGYTF. The DNA for the CDR3 is TGTGCCAGCAGTTTTATTGGCAGGAACCATGGCTACACCTTC.

The table lists this clone with a count of one. The V gene is TRBV2, the J gene TRBJ1-1, with D perhaps matching TRBD1 (5 bases). Germline lookup yields CDR1 SNHLY and CDR2 FYNNEI. Trimming pared 7 bases from V and 6 bases from J, leaving 9 bases between. This CDR3 has 11 residues. CDR3 amino acids: CASNSGAEAFF. Written as DNA, the CDR3 is TGTGCCAGCAATTCGGGGGCTGAAGCTTTCTTT.

V is TRBV12-3 or TRBV12-4 and J is TRBJ2-1; D remains ambiguous. Trimming removed 2 bases at V and 9 bases at J, with 8 bases between. This CDR3 comprises 12 residues. Written as DNA, the CDR3 is TGTGCCAGCAGTTTACTAGTCCTTGAGCAGTTCTTC. This translates into CASSLLVLEQFF.

The chain carries TRBV5-1 and TRBJ2-2, with 9 bases aligning to TRBD2. This CDR3 is built from 18 residues. The germline gives CDR1 SGHRS, CDR2 YFSETQ. V dropped 6 bases and J dropped 2; count of bases not matched to a gene: 14. CDR3 in DNA: TGCGCCAGCAATCATAATTGGCGGGAGGGCCATAACACCGGGGAGCTGTTTTTT. This encodes CASNHNWREGHNTGELFF.

The gene calls are TRBV28 and TRBJ2-7; TRBD1 agrees at 7 bases. The CDR3 contains 15 residues. V lost 1 base, J lost 2 bases, and 5 bases stayed unmatched. Germline-derived CDR1 and CDR2 are MDHEN and SYDVKM. CDR3 nucleotide sequence: TGTGCCAGCAGTTTATCGGGACAGTGGCCCTACGAGCAGTACTTC. Encoded protein: CASSLSGQWPYEQYF.

This clone was found a few times. The chain combines TRBV30 with TRBJ1-2; D is unresolved. The CDR3 runs to 13 residues. CDR1 is GTSNPN, CDR2 SVGIG, per germline (reference sequence). V was trimmed by 0 bases and J by 4 bases, leaving 9 bases between them. Here the CDR3 reads CAWSVAPTYGYTF. The CDR3 nucleotides read TGTGCCTGGAGTGTGGCACCAACCTATGGCTACACCTTC.

This clone was counted ten times or more. The V gene is TRBV7-3, the J gene TRBJ2-5; 8 bases agree with TRBD1. Per the germline V gene, CDR1 is SGHTA and CDR2 is FQGTGA. Trimming at V came to 2 bases and at J to 4 bases, leaving 3 bases not matched to a gene. This CDR3 has 14 residues. The chain's CDR3 is CASSLWTGLETQYF. Here the CDR3 DNA reads TGTGCCAGCAGCTTATGGACAGGGTTAGAGACCCAGTACTTC.

This sequence joins TRBV9 and TRBJ2-3, with D tentatively TRBD2 (6 bases). Germline-derived CDR1 and CDR2 are SGDLS and YYNGEE. With 4 bases removed from V and 6 bases from J, the gap between germline ends came to 21 bases. The CDR3 has 16 residues. CDR3 sequence: CASSFSGVEMTDTQYF. As DNA, the CDR3 is TGTGCCAGCAGCTTTTCGGGAGTCGAAATGACGGATACGCAGTATTTT.

CDR3 sequence reads: CAWGNNLEAFF. CDR3 nucleotide sequence: TGTGCCTGGGGAAACAACCTTGAAGCTTTCTTT. The V and J genes are TRBV30 and TRBJ1-1; D gene uncertain. Germline V CDR1 and CDR2: GTSNPN, SVGIG (reference sequence). Trimming took 5 bases from V and 7 from J, leaving 11 bases between them. The CDR3 is made up of 11 amino acids.

This clone has only one observation. The chain is built from TRBV5-1 and TRBJ2-7, with D possibly TRBD2 on 7 matching bases. The CDR3 covers 15 residues. Germline V gives CDR1 SGHRS, CDR2 YFSETQ. V was pared by 0 bases and J by 4 bases, with 14 bases between. CDR3 amino acids: CASSLAGGFMYEQYF. The CDR3 nucleotides read TGCGCCAGCAGCTTGGCGGGGGGCTTTATGTACGAGCAGTACTTC. Drawing the rest from reference TRBV5-1 and TRBJ2-7, the complete variable domain is KAGVTQTPRYLIKTRGQQVTLSCSPISGHRSVSWYQQTPGQGLQFLFEYFSETQRNKGNFPGRFSGRQFSNSRSEMNVSTLELGDSALYLCASSLAGGFMYEQYFGPGTRLTVT.

This chain links TRBV24-1 with TRBJ1-2; TRBD1 agrees at 8 bases. Germline V CDR1 and CDR2: KGHDR, SFDVKD. V lost 4 bases and J lost 3; bases outside the gene matches: 3. The CDR3 is 14 residues long. For the CDR3, the DNA is TGTGCCACCAGTGACTTGGGACAGGACTATGGCTACACCTTC. Its translation is CATSDLGQDYGYTF.

The J gene is TRBJ2-3, the V gene TRBV14; TRBD2 agrees at 9 bases. From germline, CDR1 is SGHDN and CDR2 FVKESK. The CDR3 is 15 amino acids. The junction had 7 bases not matched to a gene; V was cut back by 3 bases and J by 6 bases. The chain's CDR3 is CASSHLAGASDTQYF. As DNA, the CDR3 is TGTGCCAGCAGCCATTTAGCGGGAGCAAGTGATACGCAGTATTTT.

This clone occurred once. The chain recombines TRBV12-5 with TRBJ1-3, with D possibly TRBD1 on 6 matching bases. This CDR3 spans 18 amino acids. The V gene lost 0 bases and the J gene lost 4 bases, with 19 bases spanning the gap. Germline V gene sequence: CDR1 LGHNT, CDR2 FRNRAP. CDR3 loop: CASGLVSDRHLGGNTIYF. The CDR3, as DNA: TGTGCTAGTGGTTTGGTCTCAGACAGGCACCTTGGCGGAAACACCATATATTTT.

DNA for the CDR3: TGTGCCAGCAGTTACTCGAAGTCAGGGGGCAGCGACGAGCAGTACTTC. It codes for CASSYSKSGGSDEQYF. This chain links TRBV6-5 with TRBJ2-7; TRBD1 matches at 8 bases. The CDR3 runs 16 residues. V shed 0 bases, J shed 5 bases, and the junction held 9 bases outside the gene matches. Germline loops: CDR1 MNHEY, CDR2 SVGAGI.

The chain has TRBV27 and TRBJ2-1, with D uncertain. Germline values: CDR1 MNHEY, CDR2 SMNVEV (reference sequence). The CDR3 has 11 amino acids. Trimming took off 7 bases at V and 5 bases at J, with 6 bases between the two ends. The CDR3, as DNA: TGTGCCAGCACTCAGGACAATGAGCAGTTCTTC. It translates to CASTQDNEQFF.

This CDR3 is CASSPRGLASTDTQYF. The CDR3 DNA sequence: TGCGCCAGCAGCCCGAGAGGACTAGCGAGCACAGATACGCAGTATTTT. V is TRBV4-1 and J is TRBJ2-3; 9 positions agree with TRBD2. Trimming cost V 4 bases and J 0 bases; bases outside gene matches: 5. The CDR3 runs to 16 residues. CDR1 and CDR2 (germline): MGHRA, YSYEKL.

The CDR3 region is CASSFFDTLTGGPNTGELFF. Here the CDR3 DNA reads TGTGCCAGCAGTTTTTTTGATACTTTAACAGGGGGTCCGAACACCGGGGAGCTGTTTTTT. The chain combines TRBV28 with TRBJ2-2, with 8 bases matching TRBD1. The CDR3 sequence is 20 residues long. J was trimmed by 0 bases and V by 3 bases; bases with no gene match: 15. From germline, CDR1 is MDHEN and CDR2 SYDVKM.

This chain uses TRBV6-5 with TRBJ2-7; tentatively, D is TRBD1 (6 bases). V lost 4 bases to trimming and J lost 0 bases, with 10 bases between them. The CDR3 totals 14 residues. Germline CDR1 MNHEY, CDR2 SVGAGI. The CDR3 loop reads CASSLGHLSYEQYF. The CDR3 nucleotides are TGTGCCAGCAGTTTGGGACACCTCTCCTACGAGCAGTACTTC.

This sequence joins TRBV2 and TRBJ1-2, with 8 bases fitting TRBD1. Germline V gene sequence: CDR1 SNHLY, CDR2 FYNNEI. The CDR3 spans 13 residues. V shed 7 bases and J 4 bases; nucleotides not matched to a gene: 5. Written as DNA, the CDR3 is TGTGCCAGCAACGACAGGGGTACCTATGGCTACACCTTC. The encoded protein is CASNDRGTYGYTF.

This sequence joins TRBV21-1 and TRBJ2-5; TRBD2 reflects the table's D call only, with no check against the DNA. TRBV21-1 is classified as a pseudogene. The CDR3 sequence is 12 residues long. CDR3 in amino acids: CATGGSEETQYF. The CDR3 region has the DNA TGTGCCACGGGGGGAAGTGAAGAGACCCAGTACTTC.

As for this clone: A read error may account for a junction end that differs from germline. This sequence joins TRBV9 and TRBJ1-6; D is uncertain. CDR1 and CDR2 from the germline V gene are SGDLS and YYNGEE. The CDR3 length is 14 residues. Here the CDR3 reads CASSVETDKSPLHF. CDR3 DNA sequence: TGTGCCAGCAGCGTAGAAACAGATAAGTCACCCCTCCACTTT.